The 3 T cell receptor beta chains given below trace back to one sample, sequenced in a study of T cells after posttransplantation cyclophosphamide listed by TCRdb under 2016. The control cohort consisted of roughly 10 patients who had myeloablative marrow transplants with methotrexate plus a calcineurin inhibitor and who were sampled 1 year after transplant. The receptor library was made with the immunoSEQ multiplex PCR assay. TCRdb limited this immuneACCESS table to in-frame rearrangements with V and J called. A share of clones is missing; checked studies link under half to unresolved V genes, and the rest is unexplained. Within this sample are about 21,000 clones, with around 89% of them counted one time only. The top ten clonotypes cover 1.9% of the sample. The material sequenced was PBMCs, taken about 350 days after allogeneic stem cell transplant with calcineurin inhibitor and methotrexate. The receptors come from a female patient between 30 and 45 years old who received an allogeneic stem cell transplant from an unrelated donor, was CMV-positive, and had acute and chronic GVHD. Because of the transplant, the T cells may be the graft donor's rather than the patient's own.

This chain uses TRBV2 with TRBJ1-1; TRBD1 might be the D (5 bases). This CDR3 spans 12 amino acids. Trimming took off 8 bases at V and 10 bases at J, with 17 bases between the two ends. CDR1 is SNHLY and CDR2 is FYNNEI in the germline V gene. Here the CDR3 DNA reads TGTGCCAGCGCATGGGTTTTGGGGGGAGCTTTCTTT. Protein sequence: CASAWVLGGAFF.

The V call is TRBV5-1, the J call TRBJ2-1, with 10 bases aligning to TRBD2. V dropped 0 bases and J dropped 4; count of bases not matched to a gene: 13. The CDR3 runs to 19 residues. Germline-derived CDR1 and CDR2 are SGHRS and YFSETQ. DNA of the CDR3: TGCGCCAGCAGCTTGGTAGTAGCGGGAGGCCCCCTTATATACAATGAGCAGTTCTTC. This encodes CASSLVVAGGPLIYNEQFF. Drawing the rest from reference TRBV5-1 and TRBJ2-1, the complete variable domain is KAGVTQTPRYLIKTRGQQVTLSCSPISGHRSVSWYQQTPGQGLQFLFEYFSETQRNKGNFPGRFSGRQFSNSRSEMNVSTLELGDSALYLCASSLVVAGGPLIYNEQFFGPGTRLTVL.

The chain links TRBV9 to TRBJ2-5; 11 bases fit TRBD2. Germline V gene sequence: CDR1 SGDLS, CDR2 YYNGEE. V gave up 0 bases and J gave up 1 base; unmatched junction bases: 5. This CDR3 is 17 amino acids long. The DNA for the CDR3 is TGTGCCAGCAGCGTAGGAGTCCTAGCGGGAGGCCAAGAGACCCAGTACTTC. Translation gives CASSVGVLAGGQETQYF.